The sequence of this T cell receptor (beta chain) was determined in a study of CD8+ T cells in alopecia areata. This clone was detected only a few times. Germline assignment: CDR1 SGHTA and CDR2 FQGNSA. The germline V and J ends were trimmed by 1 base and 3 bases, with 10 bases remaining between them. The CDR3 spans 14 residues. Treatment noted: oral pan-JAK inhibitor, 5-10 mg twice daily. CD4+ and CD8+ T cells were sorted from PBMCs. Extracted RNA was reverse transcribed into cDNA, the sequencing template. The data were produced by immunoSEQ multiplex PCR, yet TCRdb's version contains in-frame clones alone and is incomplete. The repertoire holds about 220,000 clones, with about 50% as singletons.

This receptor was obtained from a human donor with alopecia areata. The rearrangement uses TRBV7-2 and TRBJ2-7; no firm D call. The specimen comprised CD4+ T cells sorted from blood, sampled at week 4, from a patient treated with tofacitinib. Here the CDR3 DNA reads TGTGCCAGCAGCTTAGGTGCAGTGGGCTACGAGCAGTACTTC. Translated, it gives CASSLGAVGYEQYF.